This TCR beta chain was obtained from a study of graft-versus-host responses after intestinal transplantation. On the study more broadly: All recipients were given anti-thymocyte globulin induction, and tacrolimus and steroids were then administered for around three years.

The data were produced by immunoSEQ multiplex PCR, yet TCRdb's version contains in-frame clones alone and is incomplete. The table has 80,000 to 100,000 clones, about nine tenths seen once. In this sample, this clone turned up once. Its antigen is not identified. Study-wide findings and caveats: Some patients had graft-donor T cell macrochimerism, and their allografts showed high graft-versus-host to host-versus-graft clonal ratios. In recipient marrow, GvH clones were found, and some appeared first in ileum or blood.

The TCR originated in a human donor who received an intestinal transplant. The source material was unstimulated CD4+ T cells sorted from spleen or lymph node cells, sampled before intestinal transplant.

The CDR3 loop is CASSDRGGTEAFF. CDR3 DNA: TGTGCCAGTAGCGACAGGGGAGGCACTGAAGCTTTCTTT. The V call is TRBV19, the J call TRBJ1-1; 8 bases fit TRBD1. Germline V gene lookup returns CDR1 LNHDA and CDR2 SQIVND (reference sequence). The trim removed 6 bases at V and 4 bases at J, leaving 4 bases unmatched. The CDR3 runs 13 residues.